These 15 T cell receptor beta chains came from one sample sequenced in a study of pediatric ulcerative colitis. Sequencing used immunoSEQ multiplex PCR; TCRdb keeps in-frame clones, though not all of them. The table lists 57,000 or so clones, 87% of them singletons, with over 1.3% in the top ten. Sequenced: blood. The receptors come from a boy aged 5-17 years who was a control in a study of pediatric ulcerative colitis.

The V call is TRBV9, the J call TRBJ2-2; 7 nucleotides align to TRBD2. This CDR3 region has 13 residues. The trim removed 4 bases at V and 4 bases at J, leaving 1 base unmatched. Germline CDR1 and CDR2: SGDLS and YYNGEE. In DNA, the CDR3 is TGTGCCAGCAGCTGGGAGGGCACCGGGGAGCTGTTTTTT. This gives the protein CASSWEGTGELFF.

The V and J genes are TRBV5-3 and TRBJ2-3; 11 bases map to TRBD2. TRBV5-3 is recorded as an ORF, its role being uncertain. V lost 4 bases, J lost 1 base, and 8 bases stayed unmatched. This CDR3 has 17 residues. This CDR3 reads CARSRGALAGGTDTQYF. DNA for the CDR3: TGTGCCAGAAGCCGGGGGGCACTAGCGGGGGGCACAGATACGCAGTATTTT.

The rearrangement links TRBV30 to TRBJ2-7, with D perhaps matching TRBD1 or TRBD2 (6 bases each). The V end lost 8 bases, the J end lost 5 bases, and 16 bases lay between the germline ends. The CDR3 spans 12 residues. From germline, CDR1 is GTSNPN and CDR2 SVGIG (reference sequence). CDR3 coding DNA: TGTGCCCTAGGCACAGGGAGGAACGAGCAGTACTTC. Encoded protein: CALGTGRNEQYF.

The chain has TRBV14 and TRBJ2-1; D perhaps matches TRBD2 (6 bases). This CDR3 has 15 residues. Trimming pared 0 bases from V and 7 bases from J, leaving 13 bases between. Germline CDR1 and CDR2: SGHDN and FVKESK. CDR3 in DNA: TGTGCCAGCAGCCAAGAGGTGGGTCGGGGGAATGAGCAGTTCTTC. It yields the protein CASSQEVGRGNEQFF. Based on the CDR3 plus reference TRBV14 and TRBJ2-1, the full variable domain is EAGVTQFPSHSVIEKGQTVTLRCDPISGHDNLYWYRRVMGKEIKFLLHFVKESKQDESGMPNNRFLAERTGGTYSTLKVQPAELEDSGVYFCASSQEVGRGNEQFFGPGTRLTVL.

The CDR3 sequence is CASSRTGANYNEQFF. The DNA for the CDR3 is TGTGCCAGCAGCCGCACAGGGGCGAACTACAATGAGCAGTTCTTC. The chain uses TRBV5-4 and TRBJ2-1; 7 bases align to TRBD1. Germline values: CDR1 SGHNT, CDR2 YYREEE (reference sequence). V lost 4 bases and J lost 3; bases outside the gene matches: 7. The CDR3 has 15 residues.

This clone was observed a handful of times. The chain links TRBV2 to TRBJ1-2; a possible D gene is TRBD1 (6 bases). Trimming stripped 8 bases from V and 8 bases from J, with 21 bases between. CDR1 is SNHLY, CDR2 FYNNEI, per germline. This CDR3 spans 14 amino acids. CDR3 coding DNA: TGTGCCAGCCAATTCGGACCAGGGGAAGGAGGCTACACCTTC. Encoded protein: CASQFGPGEGGYTF.

The rearrangement links TRBV6-5 to TRBJ2-5; D may be TRBD1 (6 bases). The CDR3 is 15 amino acids. The V and J ends lost 2 bases and 5 bases respectively, with 15 bases between them. Germline values: CDR1 MNHEY, CDR2 SVGAGI. CDR3 sequence reads: CASSYTYRALETQYF. In nucleotides, the CDR3 is TGTGCCAGCAGTTACACCTACAGGGCTCTGGAGACCCAGTACTTC.

V gene TRBV27 combines with J gene TRBJ2-7; either TRBD1 or TRBD2 may fit D (5 bases each). The CDR3 length is 15 residues. Trimming left V 4 bases short and J 2 bases short, with 15 bases between. CDR1 and CDR2 from the germline V gene are MNHEY and SMNVEV (reference sequence). CDR3 residues: CASSSNRQGAYEQYF. The CDR3 DNA reads TGTGCCAGCAGTTCTAATCGGCAGGGAGCCTACGAGCAGTACTTC.

The V gene is TRBV19, the J gene TRBJ1-2, with D hard to call. Germline loops: CDR1 LNHDA, CDR2 SQIVND (reference sequence). V shed 3 bases and J shed 4 bases, with 15 bases lying between them. The CDR3 spans 15 residues. DNA for the CDR3: TGTGCCAGTAGTATCCGAGGCGCTTCGGGCTATGGCTACACCTTC. Translating gives CASSIRGASGYGYTF.

The rearrangement uses TRBV10-3 and TRBJ1-5; D call uncertain. The CDR3 runs to 14 residues. V was shortened by 3 bases and J by 9 bases, with 15 bases between the two germline ends. CDR1 is ENHRY, CDR2 SYGVKD, per germline. This CDR3 reads CAISEGTASLPQHF. The DNA of the CDR3 is TGTGCCATCAGTGAAGGTACGGCCAGTCTGCCCCAGCATTTT.

The V call is TRBV2, the J call TRBJ2-2; TRBD1 matches 11 bases. CDR3 size: 16 residues. Trimming at V came to 4 bases and at J to 8 bases, leaving 9 bases not matched to a gene. CDR1 and CDR2 from the germline V gene are SNHLY and FYNNEI. CDR3 DNA: TGTGCCAGCAGTGGCAGGACAGGGGGCTTTTCAGGGGAGCTGTTTTTT. This codes for CASSGRTGGFSGELFF.

V gene TRBV5-4 combines with J gene TRBJ2-3, with TRBD1 matching over 7 bases. In germline, CDR1 is SGHNT, CDR2 YYREEE (reference sequence). The CDR3 covers 15 residues. Trimming cost V 3 bases and J 6 bases; bases outside gene matches: 10. DNA of the CDR3: TGTGCCAGCAGCTCGCTAAAGACAGGGCGGGATACGCAGTATTTT. It translates to CASSSLKTGRDTQYF.

This clone was detected only a few times. The V gene is TRBV28, the J gene TRBJ1-2; D is unclear. Trimming removed 8 bases at V and 8 bases at J, with 15 bases between. The CDR3 length is 12 residues. Per the germline V gene, CDR1 is MDHEN and CDR2 is SYDVKM. The CDR3 sequence: CASLAGSGGYTF. In DNA, the CDR3 is TGTGCCAGCCTCGCCGGCTCCGGGGGCTACACCTTC.

This chain connects TRBV28 to TRBJ1-5; the D gene is possibly TRBD1 (5 bases). From germline, CDR1 is MDHEN and CDR2 SYDVKM. This CDR3 is built from 15 residues. V dropped 4 bases and J dropped 5 bases, with 15 bases sitting between them. CDR3 DNA: TGTGCCAGCAGTTCACCGGGACGGGAAGATCAGCCCCAGCATTTT. Its translation is CASSSPGREDQPQHF.

This chain joins TRBV5-4 and TRBJ2-7; TRBD1 agrees at 7 bases. Per the germline V gene, CDR1 is SGHNT and CDR2 is YYREEE (reference sequence). With V trimmed by 0 bases and J by 5 bases, 5 bases remained unmatched. The CDR3 runs 14 residues. CDR3 DNA sequence: TGTGCCAGCAGCTTGGGACAGGGTGTCCACGAGCAGTACTTC. Protein: CASSLGQGVHEQYF.